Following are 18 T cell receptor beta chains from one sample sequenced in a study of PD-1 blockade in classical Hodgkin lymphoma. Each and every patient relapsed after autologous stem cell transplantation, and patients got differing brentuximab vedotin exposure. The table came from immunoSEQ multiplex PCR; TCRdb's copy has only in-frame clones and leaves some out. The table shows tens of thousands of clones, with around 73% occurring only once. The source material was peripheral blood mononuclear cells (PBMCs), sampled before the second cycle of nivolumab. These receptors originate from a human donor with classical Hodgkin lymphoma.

This chain's CDR3 is CASAISYNEQFF. Written as DNA, the CDR3 is TGTGCCAGCGCGATCTCCTACAATGAGCAGTTCTTC. The chain joins TRBV6-1 to TRBJ2-1, with no clear D. V was shortened by 8 bases and J by 0 bases, with 5 bases between the two germline ends. Germline CDR1 MNHNS, CDR2 SASEGT. The CDR3 runs 12 residues.

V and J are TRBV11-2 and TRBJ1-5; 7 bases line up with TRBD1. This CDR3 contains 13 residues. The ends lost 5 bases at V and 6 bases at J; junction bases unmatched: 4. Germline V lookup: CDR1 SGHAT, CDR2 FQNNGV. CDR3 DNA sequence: TGTGCCAGCAGCCGACAGGGAGCTCAGCCCCAGCATTTT. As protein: CASSRQGAQPQHF.

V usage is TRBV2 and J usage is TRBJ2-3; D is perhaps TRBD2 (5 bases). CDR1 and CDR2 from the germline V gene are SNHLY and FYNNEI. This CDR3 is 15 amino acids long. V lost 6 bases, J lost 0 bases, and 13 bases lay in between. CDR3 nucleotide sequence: TGTGCCAGCAGGGCACTAGTAACTAGCACAGATACGCAGTATTTT. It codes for CASRALVTSTDTQYF.

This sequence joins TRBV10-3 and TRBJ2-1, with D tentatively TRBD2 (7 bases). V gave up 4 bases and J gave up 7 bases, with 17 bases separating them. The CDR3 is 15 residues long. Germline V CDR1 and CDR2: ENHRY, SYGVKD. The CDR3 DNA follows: TGTGCCATCAGTGTAGGGGGGGGAGTAGGTAATGAGCAGTTCTTC. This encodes CAISVGGGVGNEQFF.

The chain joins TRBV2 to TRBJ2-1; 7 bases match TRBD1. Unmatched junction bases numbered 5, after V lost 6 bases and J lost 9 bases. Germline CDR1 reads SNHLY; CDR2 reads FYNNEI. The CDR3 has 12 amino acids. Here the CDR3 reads CASRSEGAEQFF. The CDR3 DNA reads TGTGCCAGCAGAAGCGAGGGGGCTGAGCAGTTCTTC.

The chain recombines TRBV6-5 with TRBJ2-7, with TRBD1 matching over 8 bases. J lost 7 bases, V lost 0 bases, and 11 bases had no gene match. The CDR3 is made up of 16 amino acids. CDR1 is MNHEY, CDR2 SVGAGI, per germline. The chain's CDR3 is CASSYSGRQGAWEQYF. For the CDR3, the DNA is TGTGCCAGCAGTTACTCAGGACGGCAGGGGGCGTGGGAGCAGTACTTC.

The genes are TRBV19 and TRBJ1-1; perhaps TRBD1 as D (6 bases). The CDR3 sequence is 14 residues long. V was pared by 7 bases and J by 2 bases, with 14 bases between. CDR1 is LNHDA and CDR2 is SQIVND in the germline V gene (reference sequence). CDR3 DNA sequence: TGTGCCAGTATGATCAGGGGCGCAAACACTGAAGCTTTCTTT. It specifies CASMIRGANTEAFF.

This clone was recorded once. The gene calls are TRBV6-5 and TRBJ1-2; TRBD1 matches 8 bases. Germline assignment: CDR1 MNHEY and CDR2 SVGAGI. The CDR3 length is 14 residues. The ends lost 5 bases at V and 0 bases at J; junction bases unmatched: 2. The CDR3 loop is CASSGTGANYGYTF. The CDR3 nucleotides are TGTGCCAGCAGTGGGACAGGTGCTAACTATGGCTACACCTTC.

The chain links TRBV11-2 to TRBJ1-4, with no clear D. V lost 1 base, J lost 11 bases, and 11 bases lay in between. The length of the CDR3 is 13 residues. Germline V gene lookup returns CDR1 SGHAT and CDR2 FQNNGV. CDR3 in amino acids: CASSLVQAGKLFF. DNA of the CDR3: TGTGCCAGCAGCTTAGTCCAGGCCGGGAAACTGTTTTTT.

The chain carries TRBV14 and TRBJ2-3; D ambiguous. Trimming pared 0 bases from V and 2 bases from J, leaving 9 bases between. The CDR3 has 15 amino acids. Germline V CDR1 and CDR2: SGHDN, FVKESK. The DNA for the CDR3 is TGTGCCAGCAGCCAAGACCAAACGTTCACAGATACGCAGTATTTT. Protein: CASSQDQTFTDTQYF.

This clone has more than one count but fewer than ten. CDR3 nucleotide sequence: TGTGCCAGCAGCTTAGATCGGGTGGGCAATGAGCAGTTCTTC. Its translation: CASSLDRVGNEQFF. The chain employs TRBV7-2 and TRBJ2-1; no firm D call. CDR1 is SGHTA and CDR2 is FQGNSA in the germline V gene. Trimming stripped 1 base from V and 6 bases from J, with 10 bases between. The CDR3 runs 14 residues. Filled out from reference TRBV7-2 and TRBJ2-1, the complete variable domain reads GAGVSQSPSNKVTEKGKDVELRCDPISGHTALYWYRQSLGQGLEFLIYFQGNSAPDKSGLPSDRFSAERTGGSVSTLTIQRTQQEDSAVYLCASSLDRVGNEQFFGPGTRLTVL.

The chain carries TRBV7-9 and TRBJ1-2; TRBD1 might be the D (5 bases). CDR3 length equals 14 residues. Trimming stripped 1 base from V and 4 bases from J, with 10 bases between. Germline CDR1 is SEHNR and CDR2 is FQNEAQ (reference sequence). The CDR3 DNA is TGTGCCAGCAGCTTAGAGGGGAGCGTCTATGGCTACACCTTC. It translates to CASSLEGSVYGYTF.

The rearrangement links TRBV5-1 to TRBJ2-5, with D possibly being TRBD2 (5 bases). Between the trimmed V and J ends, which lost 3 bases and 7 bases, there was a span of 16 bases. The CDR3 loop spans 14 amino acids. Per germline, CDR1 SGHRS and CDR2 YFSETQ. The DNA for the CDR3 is TGCGCCAGCAGCTCCCAACACGGCGCGGGGACCCAGTACTTC. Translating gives CASSSQHGAGTQYF.

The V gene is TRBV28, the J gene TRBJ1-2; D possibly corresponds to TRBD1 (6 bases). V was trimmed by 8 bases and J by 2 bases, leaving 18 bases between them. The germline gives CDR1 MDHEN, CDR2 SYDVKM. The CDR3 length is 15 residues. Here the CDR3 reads CASATPSTGNYGYTF. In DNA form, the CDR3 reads TGTGCCAGCGCCACTCCCTCAACAGGGAACTATGGCTACACCTTC.

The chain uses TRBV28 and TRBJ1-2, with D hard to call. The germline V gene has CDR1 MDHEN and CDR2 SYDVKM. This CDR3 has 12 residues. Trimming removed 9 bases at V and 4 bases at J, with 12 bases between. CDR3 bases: TGTGCCAGTGGGGAGTACTCCTATGGCTACACCTTC. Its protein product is CASGEYSYGYTF.

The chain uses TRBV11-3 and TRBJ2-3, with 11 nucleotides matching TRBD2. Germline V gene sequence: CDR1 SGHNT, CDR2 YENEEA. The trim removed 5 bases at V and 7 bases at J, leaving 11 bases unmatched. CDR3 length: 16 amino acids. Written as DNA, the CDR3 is TGTGCCAGCAGCGAAACTAGCGGGAGTTTGGCAAATACGCAGTATTTT. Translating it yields CASSETSGSLANTQYF.

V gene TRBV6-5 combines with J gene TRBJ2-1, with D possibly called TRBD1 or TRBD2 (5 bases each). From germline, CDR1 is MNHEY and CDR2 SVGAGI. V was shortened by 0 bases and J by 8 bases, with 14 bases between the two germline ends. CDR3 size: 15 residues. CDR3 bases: TGTGCCAGCAGTTACTCGCCAGCAAGAGGGGATGAGCAGTTCTTC. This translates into CASSYSPARGDEQFF.

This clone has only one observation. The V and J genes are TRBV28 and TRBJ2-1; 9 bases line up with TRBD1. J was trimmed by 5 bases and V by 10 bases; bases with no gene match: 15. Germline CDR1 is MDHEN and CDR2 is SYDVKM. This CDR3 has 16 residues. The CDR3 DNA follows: TGTGCCACCCACGGCTTACCGGGACAGGGAAACAATGAGCAGTTCTTC. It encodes CATHGLPGQGNNEQFF.